The next 30 T cell receptor beta chains were all read from a single sample in a study of cytomegalovirus exposure and HLA in healthy donors. Sequencing was performed with immunoSEQ multiplex PCR; in TCRdb, only in-frame clones are kept and a portion is missing. The sample includes around 250,000 clones, around 87% seen only once; the top ten take 0.37%. The sequenced sample was PBMCs. The receptor set was obtained from a young woman in good health and CMV-seronegative.

J is TRBJ2-3 and V is TRBV18; 9 bases map to TRBD1. The trim removed 4 bases at V and 3 bases at J, leaving 5 bases unmatched. In germline, CDR1 is KGHSH, CDR2 LQKENI. The CDR3 has 15 amino acids. CDR3 residues: CASSRGQGRTDTQYF. The CDR3 nucleotides read TGTGCCAGCTCACGGGGACAGGGCAGGACAGATACGCAGTATTTT.

The chain carries TRBV10-3 and TRBJ2-7; TRBD1 agrees at 8 bases. This CDR3 is built from 13 residues. The germline CDR1 and CDR2 sequences are ENHRY and SYGVKD. Germline trimming cut 10 bases from V and 2 bases from J; bases unmatched to any gene: 7. CDR3 sequence (DNA): TGTGCCACCGCCGGGACAGGAACCTACGAGCAGTACTTC. This codes for CATAGTGTYEQYF.

The CDR3 DNA is TGTGCCAGCTCACCGCCTCAGGGGCCCTACGAGCAGTACTTC. Translating gives CASSPPQGPYEQYF. V and J are TRBV18 and TRBJ2-7, with D tentatively TRBD1 (6 bases). Between the trimmed V and J ends, which lost 3 bases and 2 bases, there was a span of 11 bases. Germline V gene lookup returns CDR1 KGHSH and CDR2 LQKENI. This CDR3 has 14 residues.

The chain uses TRBV7-2 and TRBJ1-1, with 9 bases aligning to TRBD1. The CDR3 consists of 16 residues. CDR1 and CDR2 (germline): SGHTA, FQGNSA. V gave up 2 bases and J gave up 1 base; unmatched junction bases: 5. The CDR3 spells CASSLYRDRENTEAFF. The DNA of the CDR3 is TGTGCCAGCAGCTTATACCGGGACAGGGAGAACACTGAAGCTTTCTTT.

The chain joins TRBV5-1 to TRBJ2-3, with a possible D match to TRBD2 (6 bases). The V gene lost 4 bases and the J gene lost 0 bases, with 9 bases spanning the gap. CDR3 size: 14 residues. The germline CDR1 and CDR2 sequences are SGHRS and YFSETQ. The CDR3 is CASSTGESTDTQYF. Written as DNA, the CDR3 is TGCGCCAGCAGCACGGGGGAAAGCACAGATACGCAGTATTTT.

V and J are TRBV18 and TRBJ2-7; 7 nucleotides align to TRBD1. Germline V gene lookup returns CDR1 KGHSH and CDR2 LQKENI. Trimming at V came to 5 bases and at J to 2 bases, leaving 9 bases not matched to a gene. The CDR3 sequence is 15 residues long. The chain's CDR3 is CASSARQGTPYEQYF. CDR3 nucleotide sequence: TGTGCCAGCTCAGCGCGACAGGGCACCCCCTACGAGCAGTACTTC. Looking up the rest from reference TRBV18 and TRBJ2-7 gives the full variable domain: NAGVMQNPRHLVRRRGQEARLRCSPMKGHSHVYWYRQLPEEGLKFMVYLQKENIIDESGMPKERFSAEFPKEGPSILRIQQVVRGDSAAYFCASSARQGTPYEQYFGPGTRLTVT.

The chain joins TRBV4-2 to TRBJ2-4; TRBD2 matches at 7 bases. There are 18 residues in the CDR3. The germline V gene encodes CDR1 LGHNA and CDR2 YNFKEQ. With 2 bases clipped from V and 0 bases from J, the junction kept 10 bases outside the gene matches. The CDR3 nucleotides read TGTGCCAGCAGCCAATTGCCCACGGGGGGTCTAGCCAAAAACATTCAGTACTTC. It encodes CASSQLPTGGLAKNIQYF.

This CDR3 reads CASWHPTGDHTDTQYF. CDR3 DNA: TGTGCCAGCTGGCACCCTACGGGGGACCACACAGATACGCAGTATTTT. The rearrangement uses TRBV18 and TRBJ2-3, with a possible D match to TRBD2 (6 bases). Trimming took 7 bases from V and 2 from J, leaving 19 bases between them. Germline CDR1 KGHSH, CDR2 LQKENI. The CDR3 totals 16 residues.

V and J are TRBV25-1 and TRBJ1-5, with 8 bases aligning to TRBD1. After removal of 4 bases from V and 7 bases from J, the junction contained 12 bases not matched to a gene. This CDR3 region has 16 residues. Germline V lookup: CDR1 MGHDK, CDR2 SYGVNS. The CDR3 protein is CASSVGTGGVGQPQHF. The CDR3 DNA reads TGTGCCAGCAGTGTAGGGACAGGTGGAGTTGGCCAGCCCCAGCATTTT.

The chain uses TRBV11-2 and TRBJ1-1, with TRBD1 matching 8 bases. The CDR3 is 13 residues long. V was clipped by 2 bases and J by 4 bases; unmatched bases: 0. Germline V gene data show CDR1 as SGHAT and CDR2 as FQNNGV. CDR3 sequence: CASSLTGGTEAFF. The CDR3 nucleotides read TGTGCCAGCAGCTTAACAGGGGGCACTGAAGCTTTCTTT.

This clone was observed a handful of times. The V and J genes are TRBV7-9 and TRBJ1-1; D remains unclear. CDR1 SEHNR and CDR2 FQNEAQ come from the germline V gene (reference sequence). Trimming pared 5 bases from V and 0 bases from J, leaving 4 bases between. CDR3 length: 12 residues. The DNA of the CDR3 is TGTGCCAGCAGCGACATGAACACTGAAGCTTTCTTT. Translated, it gives CASSDMNTEAFF.

The chain recombines TRBV7-8 with TRBJ2-7; possibly TRBD2 for D (6 bases). Trimming removed 5 bases at V and 4 bases at J, with 21 bases between. Germline CDR1 is SGHVS and CDR2 is FQNEAQ. The CDR3 has 16 residues. Here the CDR3 reads CASSAGRGSLGYEQYV. Here the CDR3 DNA reads TGTGCCAGCAGCGCAGGACGGGGGAGTTTGGGGTACGAGCAGTACGTC.

The chain has TRBV6-5 and TRBJ1-2; D call uncertain. This CDR3 has 15 residues. CDR1 is MNHEY and CDR2 is SVGAGI in the germline V gene. Trimming pared 6 bases from V and 0 bases from J, leaving 14 bases between. The chain's CDR3 is CASRLFDTTNYGYTF. As DNA, the CDR3 is TGTGCCAGCAGGTTATTTGACACGACTAACTATGGCTACACCTTC.

The chain combines TRBV19 with TRBJ1-6; 7 nucleotides match TRBD1. The length of the CDR3 is 14 residues. V shed 7 bases, J shed 7 bases, and the junction held 7 bases outside the gene matches. Per germline, CDR1 LNHDA and CDR2 SQIVND (reference sequence). The CDR3: CASTNRDRNSPLHF. In DNA form, the CDR3 reads TGTGCCAGTACGAACCGGGACAGAAATTCACCCCTCCACTTT.

The chain employs TRBV5-1 and TRBJ2-5, with 7 bases fitting TRBD1. The V and J ends lost 6 bases and 2 bases, in that order; junction bases with no gene match: 4. Germline V gene data show CDR1 as SGHRS and CDR2 as YFSETQ. CDR3 length equals 13 residues. The CDR3 region is CASTDRAQETQYF. The DNA for the CDR3 is TGCGCCAGCACCGACAGGGCTCAAGAGACCCAGTACTTC.

The rearrangement uses TRBV6-1 and TRBJ2-5, with TRBD1 matching over 9 bases. The germline CDR1 and CDR2 sequences are MNHNS and SASEGT. This CDR3 is 14 amino acids long. With 8 bases clipped from V and 1 base from J, the junction kept 5 bases outside the gene matches. CDR3 amino acids: CASCKTGGQETQYF. CDR3 nucleotides: TGTGCCAGCTGTAAGACAGGGGGCCAAGAGACCCAGTACTTC.

The rearrangement joins TRBV4-2 to TRBJ2-7; 8 bases agree with TRBD1. The CDR3 contains 16 residues. Germline CDR1 reads LGHNA; CDR2 reads YNFKEQ. The ends lost 4 bases at V and 4 bases at J; junction bases unmatched: 12. For the CDR3, the DNA is TGTGCCAGCAGCCTGACTCGTGACAGGGGTCTATACGAGCAGTACTTC. Protein product: CASSLTRDRGLYEQYF.

The chain couples TRBV28 to TRBJ1-5, with a weak D call TRBD1 (5 bases). The germline gives CDR1 MDHEN, CDR2 SYDVKM. Trimming took off 8 bases at V and 9 bases at J, with 17 bases between the two ends. This CDR3 has 13 amino acids. The CDR3 reads CASGDYSSSPQHF. CDR3 DNA: TGTGCCAGCGGGGACTACTCGAGCTCGCCCCAGCATTTT.

This clone was seen a single time. V usage is TRBV28 and J usage is TRBJ1-2; 12 nucleotides align to TRBD1. The CDR3 covers 21 residues. The trim removed 4 bases at V and 5 bases at J, leaving 23 bases unmatched. Germline V gives CDR1 MDHEN, CDR2 SYDVKM. DNA of the CDR3: TGTGCCAGCAGTTCCATCGCGAGAACCGGGACAGGGGGCCTGGGGAAGTATGGCTACACCTTC. It specifies CASSSIARTGTGGLGKYGYTF.

The chain combines TRBV5-1 with TRBJ1-1, with D perhaps matching TRBD1 (6 bases). This CDR3 spans 13 amino acids. CDR1 is SGHRS and CDR2 is YFSETQ in the germline V gene. V lost 2 bases and J lost 4, with 9 bases in between. CDR3 sequence (DNA): TGCGCCAGCAGCTTAAACAGGGCCACTGAAGCTTTCTTT. Encoded protein: CASSLNRATEAFF.

The V and J genes are TRBV6-1 and TRBJ2-5; 7 nucleotides agree with TRBD1. This CDR3 is built from 13 residues. The trim removed 2 bases at V and 4 bases at J, leaving 1 base unmatched. The germline CDR1 and CDR2 sequences are MNHNS and SASEGT. In DNA form, the CDR3 reads TGTGCCAGCAGTGAAAACAGGGGAGAGACCCAGTACTTC. It specifies CASSENRGETQYF.

V and J are TRBV5-1 and TRBJ2-5; TRBD1 aligns across 7 bases. Germline V CDR1 and CDR2: SGHRS, YFSETQ. Unmatched junction bases numbered 5, after V lost 4 bases and J lost 2 bases. The CDR3 spans 14 residues. The CDR3 here is CASSTGTAQETQYF. CDR3 coding DNA: TGCGCCAGCAGCACTGGGACAGCTCAAGAGACCCAGTACTTC.

The chain joins TRBV30 to TRBJ1-2, with 9 bases fitting TRBD1. CDR1 and CDR2 from the germline V gene are GTSNPN and SVGIG (reference sequence). There are 13 residues in the CDR3. The V and J ends lost 1 base and 8 bases, in that order; junction bases with no gene match: 5. The DNA of the CDR3 is TGTGCCTGGAGTGGACAGGGGGTTTCAGGCTACACCTTC. It codes for CAWSGQGVSGYTF.

This clone has a count of ten or more. The chain is built from TRBV11-3 and TRBJ1-2; 8 bases map to TRBD1. The V gene end was trimmed by 3 bases and the J gene end by 3 bases; junction bases not matched to a gene: 6. CDR1 is SGHNT, CDR2 YENEEA, per germline. The CDR3 spans 15 residues. The DNA of the CDR3 is TGTGCCAGCAGCTTGGCCGGGACAGGTGACTATGGCTACACCTTC. Translating gives CASSLAGTGDYGYTF.

This clone was seen just once. The chain joins TRBV7-2 to TRBJ2-5, with TRBD1 identical over 11 bases. CDR1 is SGHTA and CDR2 is FQGNSA in the germline V gene. Losses at the gene ends were 1 base for V and 6 bases for J; bases not matched to a gene: 4. The CDR3 has 15 residues. The CDR3 region has the DNA TGTGCCAGCAGCTTAGGGACAGGGGGCTCACAGACCCAGTACTTC. Protein sequence: CASSLGTGGSQTQYF. Complete variable domain (other parts from reference TRBV7-2 and TRBJ2-5): GAGVSQSPSNKVTEKGKDVELRCDPISGHTALYWYRQSLGQGLEFLIYFQGNSAPDKSGLPSDRFSAERTGGSVSTLTIQRTQQEDSAVYLCASSLGTGGSQTQYFGPGTRLLVL.

The chain joins TRBV25-1 to TRBJ1-2, with TRBD1 identical over 7 bases. With 2 bases clipped from V and 2 bases from J, the junction kept 5 bases outside the gene matches. This CDR3 is 15 amino acids long. The germline V gene encodes CDR1 MGHDK and CDR2 SYGVNS. The CDR3 is CASSEEGAGNYGYTF. Written as DNA, the CDR3 is TGTGCCAGCAGTGAAGAGGGGGCGGGAAACTATGGCTACACCTTC.

The chain links TRBV27 to TRBJ2-3, with 11 bases aligning to TRBD2. With V trimmed by 5 bases and J by 3 bases, 7 bases remained unmatched. CDR1 MNHEY and CDR2 SMNVEV come from the germline V gene (reference sequence). CDR3 length: 16 residues. The CDR3 loop is CASSTWTSGQTDTQYF. The CDR3 bases are TGTGCCAGCAGTACCTGGACTAGCGGGCAAACAGATACGCAGTATTTT.

V gene TRBV28 combines with J gene TRBJ1-4; TRBD1 matches at 7 bases. The CDR3 loop spans 15 amino acids. Trimming removed 6 bases from V and 8 bases from J; junction bases left unmatched: 12. Germline V gene lookup returns CDR1 MDHEN and CDR2 SYDVKM. The CDR3 sequence is CASSYRQGMKEKLFF. CDR3 coding DNA: TGTGCCAGCAGCTATCGACAGGGTATGAAGGAAAAACTGTTTTTT. Full variable domain (remainder filled in from reference TRBV28 and TRBJ1-4): DVKVTQSSRYLVKRTGEKVFLECVQDMDHENMFWYRQDPGLGLRLIYFSYDVKMKEKGDIPEGYSVSREKKERFSLILESASTNQTSMYLCASSYRQGMKEKLFFGSGTQLSVL.

The chain uses TRBV5-8 and TRBJ2-7, with D perhaps matching TRBD1 (6 bases). With 0 bases removed from V and 0 bases from J, the gap between germline ends came to 19 bases. Germline V gene sequence: CDR1 SGHTS, CDR2 YDEGEE. The CDR3 spans 18 residues. Here the CDR3 DNA reads TGTGCCAGCAGCTTGGTTTGGGATACCCAGGGGAGCTCCTACGAGCAGTACGTC. It is translated as CASSLVWDTQGSSYEQYV.

The chain recombines TRBV28 with TRBJ1-4, with a possible D match to TRBD1 (5 bases). Trimming pared 6 bases from V and 8 bases from J, leaving 19 bases between. From germline, CDR1 is MDHEN and CDR2 SYDVKM. This CDR3 is built from 15 residues. The DNA for the CDR3 is TGTGCCAGCAGAGTTGGGGGGACTAGGTACGAAAAACTGTTTTTT. It is translated as CASRVGGTRYEKLFF. The variable domain in full, with the rest retrieved from reference TRBV28 and TRBJ1-4, is DVKVTQSSRYLVKRTGEKVFLECVQDMDHENMFWYRQDPGLGLRLIYFSYDVKMKEKGDIPEGYSVSREKKERFSLILESASTNQTSMYLCASRVGGTRYEKLFFGSGTQLSVL.